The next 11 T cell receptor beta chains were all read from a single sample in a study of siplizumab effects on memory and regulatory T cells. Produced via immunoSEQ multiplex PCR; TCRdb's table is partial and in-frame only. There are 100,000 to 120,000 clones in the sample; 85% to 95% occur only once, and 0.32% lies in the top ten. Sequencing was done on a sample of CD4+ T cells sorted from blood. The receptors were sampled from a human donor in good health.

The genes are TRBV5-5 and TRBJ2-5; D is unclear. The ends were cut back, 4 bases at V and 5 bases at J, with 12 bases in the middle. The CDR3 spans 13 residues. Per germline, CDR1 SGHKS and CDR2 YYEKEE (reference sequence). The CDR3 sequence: CASSHASIETQYF. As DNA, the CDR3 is TGTGCCAGCAGCCATGCGTCAATCGAGACCCAGTACTTC.

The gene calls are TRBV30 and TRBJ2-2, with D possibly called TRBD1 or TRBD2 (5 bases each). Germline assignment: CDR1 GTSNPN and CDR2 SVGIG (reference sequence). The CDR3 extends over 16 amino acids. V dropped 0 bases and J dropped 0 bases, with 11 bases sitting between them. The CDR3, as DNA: TGTGCCTGGAGTGTCGGGGCAACTCCGAACACCGGGGAGCTGTTTTTT. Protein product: CAWSVGATPNTGELFF.

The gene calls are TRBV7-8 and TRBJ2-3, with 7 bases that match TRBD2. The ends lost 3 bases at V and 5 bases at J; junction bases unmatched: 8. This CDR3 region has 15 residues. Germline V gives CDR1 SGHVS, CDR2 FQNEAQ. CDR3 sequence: CASSLGGVRQDTQYF. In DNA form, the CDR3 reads TGTGCCAGCAGCTTGGGGGGGGTGCGCCAAGATACGCAGTATTTT.

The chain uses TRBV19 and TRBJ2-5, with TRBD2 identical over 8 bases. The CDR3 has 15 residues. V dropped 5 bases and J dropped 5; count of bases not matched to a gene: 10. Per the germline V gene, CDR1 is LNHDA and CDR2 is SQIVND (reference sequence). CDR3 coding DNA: TGTGCCAGTAGTGGTGGTAGCGGGGTAATCGAGACCCAGTACTTC. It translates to CASSGGSGVIETQYF.

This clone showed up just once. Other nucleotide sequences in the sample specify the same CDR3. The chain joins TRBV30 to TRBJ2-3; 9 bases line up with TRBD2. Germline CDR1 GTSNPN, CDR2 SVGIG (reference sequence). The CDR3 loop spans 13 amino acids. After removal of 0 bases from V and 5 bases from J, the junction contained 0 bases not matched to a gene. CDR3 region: CAWSVSGGDTQYF. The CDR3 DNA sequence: TGTGCCTGGAGTGTTAGCGGGGGAGATACGCAGTATTTT.

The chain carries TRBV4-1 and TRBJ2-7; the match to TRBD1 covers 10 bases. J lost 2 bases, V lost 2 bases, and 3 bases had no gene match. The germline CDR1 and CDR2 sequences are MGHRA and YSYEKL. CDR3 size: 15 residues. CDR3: CASSQRDRGTYEQYF. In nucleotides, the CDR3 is TGCGCCAGCAGCCAAAGGGACAGGGGTACCTACGAGCAGTACTTC.

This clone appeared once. CDR3 protein: CASSYAPGGTGTEQYF. CDR3 nucleotide sequence: TGTGCCAGCAGTTACGCCCCGGGGGGGACAGGGACCGAGCAGTACTTC. The chain carries TRBV6-5 and TRBJ2-7; tentative D call: TRBD1 (9 bases). The V end lost 2 bases, the J end lost 6 bases, and 20 bases lay between the germline ends. The CDR3 totals 16 residues. CDR1 and CDR2 from the germline V gene are MNHEY and SVGAGI.

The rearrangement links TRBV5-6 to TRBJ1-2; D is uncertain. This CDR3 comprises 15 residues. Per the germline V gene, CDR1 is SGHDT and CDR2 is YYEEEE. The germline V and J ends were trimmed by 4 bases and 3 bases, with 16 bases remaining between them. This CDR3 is CASSHPGREDYGYTF. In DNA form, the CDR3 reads TGTGCCAGCAGCCACCCAGGAAGGGAGGACTATGGCTACACCTTC.

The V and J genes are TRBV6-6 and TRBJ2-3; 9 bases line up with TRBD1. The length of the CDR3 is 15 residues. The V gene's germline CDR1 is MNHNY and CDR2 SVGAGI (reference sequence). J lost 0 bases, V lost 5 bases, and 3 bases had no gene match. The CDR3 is CASSRDRGSTDTQYF. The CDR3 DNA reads TGTGCCAGCAGTAGAGACAGGGGGAGCACAGATACGCAGTATTTT.

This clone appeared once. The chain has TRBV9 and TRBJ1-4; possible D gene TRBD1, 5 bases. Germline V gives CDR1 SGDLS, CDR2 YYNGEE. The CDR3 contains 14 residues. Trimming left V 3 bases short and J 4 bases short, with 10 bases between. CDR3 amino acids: CASSGGAFNEKLFF. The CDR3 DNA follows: TGTGCCAGCAGCGGTGGGGCATTTAATGAAAAACTGTTTTTT.

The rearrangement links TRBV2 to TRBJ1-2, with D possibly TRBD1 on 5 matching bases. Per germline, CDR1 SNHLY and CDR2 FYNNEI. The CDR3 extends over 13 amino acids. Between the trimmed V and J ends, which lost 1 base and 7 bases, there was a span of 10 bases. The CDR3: CASSEVRGGGYTF. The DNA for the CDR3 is TGTGCCAGCAGTGAAGTTCGGGGGGGTGGCTACACCTTC.